This T cell receptor (beta chain) comes out of a study of T cell responses to AZD1222 COVID-19 vaccine. Study-level points and caveats: Mostly white British, mostly female donors; authors suggested clonal diversity may be underestimated. All repertoire sampling was performed exclusively after the peak T cell response.

Generated by immunoSEQ multiplex PCR, the TCRdb table keeps only in-frame clones and is missing some. Counted here are some 200,000 clones, about 93% occurring once; the ten biggest clones make up less than 1.2%. Worth noting for this clone: The antigen is unknown.

Germline CDR1 MGHRA, CDR2 YSYEKL. The V gene end was trimmed by 4 bases and the J gene end by 7 bases; junction bases not matched to a gene: 10. This CDR3 comprises 15 residues. Source: peripheral blood, taken on day 0 of MenACWY control vaccination. The receptor was isolated from an adult in good health. This chain connects TRBV4-1 to TRBJ2-1; 7 bases map to TRBD1. In DNA, the CDR3 is TGCGCCAGCAGCCCACAGACAGGGCTATTAAATGAGCAGTTCTTC. This translates into CASSPQTGLLNEQFF.